The entry below describes one T cell receptor (beta chain). Its antigen remains unknown. This sample was included in a study of blood T cells in healthy people across ages. The trim removed 0 bases at V and 14 bases at J, leaving 8 bases unmatched. The CDR3 has 14 amino acids. In germline, CDR1 is SGHNT, CDR2 YENEEA. Study findings and constraints: It was not possible, with unsorted PBMCs, to conclusively compare naive and antigen-experienced cells. Naive T cell percentage and TCR beta diversity correlated strongly. Significant beta diversity loss was already apparent by age roughly 43, declining roughly linearly.

Combining a sample-barcoded 5' primer with a J-beta primer mix, a second PCR ran for 7 to 11 cycles. Each cDNA molecule, via a template-switch adaptor with 12 random nucleotides, was tagged. TCRdb ran MiXCR on the 5' RACE reads and lists one entry per CDR3 protein. The sample lists 1,100,000 or so distinct CDR3 sequences, 45% occurring once. What was sequenced was blood. This TCR came from a woman aged 60-75 years in good health. The rearrangement joins TRBV11-3 to TRBJ2-1; 9 nucleotides match TRBD2. CDR3 sequence reads: CASSLDQLAGKKFF. The CDR3 nucleotides read TGTGCCAGCAGCTTAGATCAGCTAGCGGGGAAGAAGTTCTTC. Drawing the rest from reference TRBV11-3 and TRBJ2-1, the complete variable domain is EAGVVQSPRYKIIEKKQPVAFWCNPISGHNTLYWYLQNLGQGPELLIRYENEEAVDDSQLPKDRFSAERLKGVDSTLKIQPAELGDSAVYLCASSLDQLAGKKFFGPGTRLTVL.